The source of this T cell receptor (beta chain) is a study of blood T cells in healthy people across ages. Sample-barcoded 5' priming and a J-beta primer mix drove a second PCR of about 6 to 12 cycles. TCRdb reanalysed the 5' RACE reads using MiXCR and keeps one entry per CDR3 protein. The sample comprises around 1.5 million distinct CDR3 sequences, around 59% of which are singletons, and over 6.5% rests with the top ten. The germline V and J ends were trimmed by 2 bases and 7 bases, with 8 bases remaining between them. The CDR3 is 13 residues long. CDR1 and CDR2 (germline): KGHDR, SFDVKD. The chain combines TRBV24-1 with TRBJ2-1; D possibly corresponds to TRBD1 (6 bases). The receptor comes from a man between 18 and 29 years old in good health. Material: blood. As DNA, the CDR3 is TGTGCCACCAGTGATTACAGGGATAATGAGCAGTTCTTC. The encoded protein is CATSDYRDNEQFF.